The 13 T cell receptor beta chains below were found in one sample sequenced in a study of identical twins. TCRdb recomputed calls from the 5' RACE reads with MiXCR, one row per CDR3 protein. The sample carries 1.5 million or so distinct CDR3 sequences, less than 35% recorded once. The source material was cord blood. Receptor source: a newborn girl in good health.

The rearrangement uses TRBV7-9 and TRBJ1-5; no definite D call. Germline V gives CDR1 SEHNR, CDR2 FQNEAQ (reference sequence). The CDR3 contains 13 residues. With 5 bases removed from V and 5 bases from J, the gap between germline ends came to 10 bases. In DNA form, the CDR3 reads TGTGCCAGCAGCCCACCCGGGCATCAGCCCCAGCATTTT. This sequence encodes CASSPPGHQPQHF.

Concerning this clonotype itself: Mismatch with germline at one junction end may stem from a read error. The chain links TRBV20-1 to TRBJ2-1; weak D call: TRBD2 (6 bases). The CDR3 runs 15 residues. Germline V gene lookup returns CDR1 DFQATT and CDR2 SNEGSKA (reference sequence). Here the CDR3 DNA reads TGCAGTGCTAGAGGGACCAGCGGGTCCTACAATGAGCACTTCTTC. The encoded protein is CSARGTSGSYNEHFF.

This clonotype turned up a few times. J is TRBJ1-5 and V is TRBV20-1, with a possible D match to TRBD1 (5 bases). With 4 bases removed from V and 1 base from J, the gap between germline ends came to 11 bases. Germline V lookup: CDR1 DFQATT, CDR2 SNEGSKA (reference sequence). This CDR3 spans 14 amino acids. The CDR3 DNA reads TGCAGTGCTACCACCGGGACCAGCAATCAGCCCCAGCATTTT. Protein sequence: CSATTGTSNQPQHF.

This clonotype was observed a handful of times. The gene calls are TRBV2 and TRBJ2-3, with no clear D. The CDR3 contains 16 residues. In germline, CDR1 is SNHLY, CDR2 FYNNEI. V was trimmed by 0 bases and J by 3 bases, leaving 13 bases between them. As DNA, the CDR3 is TGTGCCAGCAGTGAAGCGTTTTTCAGCGCTACAGATACGCAGTATTTT. Protein product: CASSEAFFSATDTQYF. Together with reference TRBV2 and TRBJ2-3, the CDR3 gives the full variable domain: EPEVTQTPSHQVTQMGQEVILRCVPISNHLYFYWYRQILGQKVEFLVSFYNNEISEKSEIFDDQFSVERPDGSNFTLKIRSTKLEDSAMYFCASSEAFFSATDTQYFGPGTRLTVL.

The V gene is TRBV27, the J gene TRBJ2-7; the match to TRBD1 covers 12 bases. J was trimmed by 5 bases and V by 3 bases; bases with no gene match: 5. The CDR3 is 15 amino acids. Germline V gene sequence: CDR1 MNHEY, CDR2 SMNVEV (reference sequence). CDR3 coding DNA: TGTGCCAGCAGTTTCCTGGGACAGGGGGCAAACGAGCAGTACTTC. Translation: CASSFLGQGANEQYF.

This chain connects TRBV20-1 to TRBJ2-6; 7 bases are a match to TRBD1. Germline CDR1 reads DFQATT; CDR2 reads SNEGSKA (reference sequence). This CDR3 has 17 residues. V was pared by 3 bases and J by 4 bases, with 12 bases of the junction left unmatched. The CDR3 spells CSARRDRVLTGANVLTF. The CDR3 DNA reads as TGCAGTGCTAGGAGAGACAGGGTGCTTACCGGGGCCAACGTCCTGACTTTC.

This clonotype was picked up many times. The chain links TRBV4-2 to TRBJ2-1; D is unclear. Trimming shortened V by 1 base and J by 2 bases, and 12 bases separated the two germline ends. Germline CDR1 LGHNA, CDR2 YNFKEQ. This CDR3 comprises 16 residues. The CDR3 region is CASSQVISAPYNEQFF. Here the CDR3 DNA reads TGTGCCAGCAGCCAAGTGATCAGCGCTCCCTACAATGAGCAGTTCTTC.

This clonotype appeared a few times. The chain joins TRBV7-9 to TRBJ2-3; TRBD2 matches at 11 bases. This CDR3 contains 16 residues. CDR1 and CDR2 (germline): SEHNR, FQNEAQ (reference sequence). Trimming cost V 1 base and J 5 bases; bases outside gene matches: 5. As DNA, the CDR3 is TGTGCCAGCAGCTTAGTTATGCTAGCGGGGGGAGATACGCAGTATTTT. It is translated as CASSLVMLAGGDTQYF.

This clonotype has more than one count but fewer than ten. V usage is TRBV7-9 and J usage is TRBJ2-5; D not certain. CDR3 size: 14 residues. Germline V gene sequence: CDR1 SEHNR, CDR2 FQNEAQ (reference sequence). Trimming removed 5 bases at V and 2 bases at J, with 12 bases between. In nucleotides, the CDR3 is TGTGCCAGCAGCGTAGTGGGCCTTCAAGAGACCCAGTACTTC. The encoded protein is CASSVVGLQETQYF. Full variable domain (missing parts from reference TRBV7-9 and TRBJ2-5): DTGVSQNPRHKITKRGQNVTFRCDPISEHNRLYWYRQTLGQGPEFLTYFQNEAQLEKSRLLSDRFSAERPKGSFSTLEIQRTEQGDSAMYLCASSVVGLQETQYFGPGTRLLVL.

The rearrangement links TRBV6-2 or TRBV6-3 to TRBJ2-1; 9 bases match TRBD2. The length of the CDR3 is 19 residues. The V segment lost 4 bases and the J segment 0 bases; nucleotides outside the gene matches: 13. Germline V gene lookup returns CDR1 MNHEY and CDR2 SVGEGT. CDR3 bases: TGTGCCAGCAGTTTAAGGTGGGCGGGGGGGCCGAGCTCCTACAATGAGCAGTTCTTC. Its protein product is CASSLRWAGGPSSYNEQFF.

The chain recombines TRBV20-1 with TRBJ2-1, with D possibly TRBD1 on 6 matching bases. This CDR3 spans 14 amino acids. CDR1 is DFQATT, CDR2 SNEGSKA, per germline (reference sequence). Trimming took 2 bases from V and 10 from J, leaving 18 bases between them. The DNA for the CDR3 is TGCAGTGCTAGAATGGACAGTAGCTCCTACGAGCAGTTCTTC. Its protein is CSARMDSSSYEQFF.

This clonotype was detected only a few times. The chain joins TRBV12-3 or TRBV12-4 to TRBJ2-1; 7 positions match TRBD2. J lost 6 bases, V lost 0 bases, and 5 bases had no gene match. The CDR3 has 15 amino acids. The CDR3 is CASSLASGRVNEQFF. DNA for the CDR3: TGTGCCAGCAGTTTAGCTAGCGGGCGGGTCAATGAGCAGTTCTTC.

The CDR3 sequence is CAIRGQGVGRQYF. The CDR3, as DNA: TGTGCCATCAGGGGACAGGGGGTTGGTAGGCAGTATTTT. This chain connects TRBV10-3 to TRBJ2-3, with TRBD1 identical over 11 bases. This CDR3 comprises 13 residues. The trim removed 6 bases at V and 11 bases at J, leaving 7 bases unmatched. The germline V gene has CDR1 ENHRY and CDR2 SYGVKD.